The rows below give T cell receptor beta chains drawn from one sample of a study of human T cells and chemical hapten exposure. TCRdb independently ran MiXCR on the RACE reads; one entry per CDR3 protein. The data hold around 45,000 distinct CDR3 sequences, with about 4.8% observed a single time. The material sequenced was whole blood. All receptors derive from a human donor in good health. Some clones in this sample may be carry-over from other donors' samples. CDR3s include the opening cysteine and the closing phenylalanine or tryptophan. Fields, in order: V gene, D gene, clone size, J gene, CDR3 protein, CDR3 DNA. The D gene is left open where the match is weak. Only some rows state a clone size, as once, few, many or a class for expanded clones.

v_gene: TRBV6-6
d_gene: -
abundance: -
j_gene: TRBJ1-6
CDR3aa: CASSYAGGRDSPLHF
CDR3nt: TGTGCCAGCAGTTACGCCGGGGGGCGGGATTCACCCCTCCACTTT

v_gene: TRBV7-9
d_gene: -
abundance: many
j_gene: TRBJ2-5
CDR3aa: CASRPDSLQETQYF
CDR3nt: TGTGCCAGCAGACCGGACAGCCTTCAAGAGACCCAGTACTTC

v_gene: TRBV4-1
d_gene: -
abundance: few
j_gene: TRBJ2-3
CDR3aa: CASSQVGSGHATDTQYF
CDR3nt: TGCGCCAGCAGCCAAGTCGGGTCGGGCCACGCCACAGATACGCAGTATTTT

v_gene: TRBV28
d_gene: -
abundance: -
j_gene: TRBJ1-1
CDR3aa: CASSLGAIAEAFF
CDR3nt: TGTGCCAGCAGTTTAGGAGCGATCGCTGAAGCTTTCTTT

v_gene: TRBV5-6
d_gene: -
abundance: many
j_gene: TRBJ1-5
CDR3aa: CASTKTPHTGYSNQPQHF
CDR3nt: TGTGCCAGCACCAAAACGCCCCACACAGGATATAGCAATCAGCCCCAGCATTTT

v_gene: TRBV12-3/TRBV12-4
d_gene: TRBD1
abundance: -
j_gene: TRBJ1-6
CDR3aa: CASSSRTGASSPLHF
CDR3nt: TGTGCCAGCAGTTCCCGTACAGGGGCATCGTCACCCCTCCACTTT

v_gene: TRBV5-1
d_gene: -
abundance: many
j_gene: TRBJ2-7
CDR3aa: CASSFNQGVAYF
CDR3nt: TGCGCCAGCAGCTTCAACCAAGGGGTCGCGTACTTC

v_gene: TRBV6-5
d_gene: TRBD2
abundance: -
j_gene: TRBJ2-7
CDR3aa: CASSRTSGWDEQYF
CDR3nt: TGTGCCAGCAGTCGGACTAGCGGATGGGACGAGCAGTACTTC

v_gene: TRBV29-1
d_gene: TRBD1
abundance: many
j_gene: TRBJ2-7
CDR3aa: CSVKQGAAEGEQYF
CDR3nt: TGCAGCGTTAAACAGGGGGCGGCGGAGGGCGAGCAGTACTTC

v_gene: TRBV28
d_gene: -
abundance: -
j_gene: TRBJ1-2
CDR3aa: CGTEGDGYTF
CDR3nt: TGTGGGACCGAAGGGGATGGCTACACCTTC

v_gene: TRBV7-2
d_gene: -
abundance: few
j_gene: TRBJ2-3
CDR3aa: CASSFDGVSTDTQYF
CDR3nt: TGTGCCAGCAGCTTTGACGGGGTCAGCACAGATACGCAGTATTTT

v_gene: TRBV27
d_gene: -
abundance: -
j_gene: TRBJ2-1
CDR3aa: CASSWGPSEQFF
CDR3nt: TGTGCCAGCAGTTGGGGCCCTAGCGAGCAGTTCTTC

v_gene: TRBV4-2
d_gene: -
abundance: -
j_gene: TRBJ2-7
CDR3aa: CASSVGTLRGEQYF
CDR3nt: TGTGCCAGCAGCGTCGGGACCCTCAGGGGCGAGCAGTACTTC

v_gene: TRBV7-7
d_gene: -
abundance: many
j_gene: TRBJ2-4
CDR3aa: CASSLGLLAVIAKNIQYF
CDR3nt: TGTGCTAGCAGCTTAGGCCTACTAGCAGTCATAGCCAAAAACATTCAGTACTTC

v_gene: TRBV27
d_gene: TRBD1
abundance: many
j_gene: TRBJ2-1
CDR3aa: CASSLLGTEGIHEQFF
CDR3nt: TGTGCCAGCAGTTTATTAGGGACAGAGGGGATACATGAGCAGTTCTTC

v_gene: TRBV28
d_gene: -
abundance: -
j_gene: TRBJ2-1
CDR3aa: CASSPPGRPANEQFF
CDR3nt: TGTGCCAGCAGTCCCCCCGGGCGCCCGGCCAATGAGCAGTTCTTC

v_gene: TRBV20-1
d_gene: -
abundance: few
j_gene: TRBJ2-7
CDR3aa: CSAREGWRYEQYF
CDR3nt: TGCAGTGCCCGAGAGGGATGGAGATACGAGCAGTACTTC

v_gene: TRBV9
d_gene: -
abundance: -
j_gene: TRBJ1-1
CDR3aa: CASSSGLRGLNTEAFF
CDR3nt: TGTGCCAGCAGCTCCGGCTTACGGGGCCTGAACACTGAAGCTTTCTTT

v_gene: TRBV7-2
d_gene: -
abundance: many
j_gene: TRBJ1-5
CDR3aa: CASSLGGIGPQHF
CDR3nt: TGTGCCAGCAGCTTAGGAGGAATCGGGCCCCAGCATTTT

v_gene: TRBV9
d_gene: -
abundance: -
j_gene: TRBJ1-4
CDR3aa: CASSANTGTPEEKLFF
CDR3nt: TGTGCCAGCAGCGCAAACACAGGGACCCCTGAGGAAAAACTGTTTTTT

v_gene: TRBV30
d_gene: -
abundance: few
j_gene: TRBJ2-5
CDR3aa: CAWSVGQTQYF
CDR3nt: TGTGCCTGGAGTGTAGGGCAGACCCAGTACTTC

v_gene: TRBV7-9
d_gene: -
abundance: many
j_gene: TRBJ2-7
CDR3aa: CASSLPSRREQYF
CDR3nt: TGTGCCAGCAGCTTACCGTCCCGTCGGGAGCAGTACTTC